One sample yielded the 9 T cell receptor beta chains listed below, sequenced in a study of blood T cells in healthy people across ages. The authors ran a second PCR of 7 to 11 cycles using a sample-barcoded 5' primer and a J-beta primer mix. One entry per CDR3 protein results from TCRdb running MiXCR on the 5' RACE reads. The sample records approximately 800,000 distinct CDR3 sequences, about 53% being singletons. Sequencing input: blood. The receptor set was obtained from a man older than 75 in good health.

This chain joins TRBV4-1 and TRBJ1-2; D may be TRBD1 (6 bases). Germline loops: CDR1 MGHRA, CDR2 YSYEKL. V lost 1 base and J 9 bases, leaving 12 bases between the germline ends. The CDR3 spans 13 residues. The DNA of the CDR3 is TGCGCCAGCAGCCAAGGGTACAGGGCTCGCTACACCTTC. Residues: CASSQGYRARYTF.

V and J are TRBV29-1 and TRBJ2-5, with 11 bases that match TRBD2. The assigned J gene may be wrong: the sequence end matches TRBJ2-7 better. CDR1 is SQVTM, CDR2 ANQGSEA, per germline. The CDR3 loop spans 12 amino acids. CDR3 nucleotide sequence: TGCAGCGCAGGACTAGCGGGCGGCGAGCAGTACTTC. This translates into CSAGLAGGEQYF.

The CDR3 bases are TGTGCCAGCAGTTACTCGAGTCTAGCGCTTTACAATGAGCAGTTCTTC. Its protein is CASSYSSLALYNEQFF. The chain links TRBV6-5 to TRBJ2-1, with D maybe TRBD2 (6 bases). V lost 0 bases to trimming and J lost 4 bases, with 13 bases between them. This CDR3 has 16 amino acids. Germline V gene sequence: CDR1 MNHEY, CDR2 SVGAGI.

V and J are TRBV12-3 or TRBV12-4 and TRBJ2-7; 11 bases match TRBD1. The J call may be incorrect, as the DNA end agrees better with TRBJ2-5. CDR3 length: 16 amino acids. The CDR3 DNA reads TGTGCCAGCAGTTTGGGGACAGGGGGACCGAGAGGGACCCAGTACTTC. This codes for CASSLGTGGPRGTQYF.

V gene TRBV5-1 combines with J gene TRBJ2-5; 9 nucleotides align to TRBD2. The DNA end lines up better with TRBJ2-7; the J call may be wrong. Germline loops: CDR1 SGHRS, CDR2 YFSETQ. The CDR3 consists of 16 residues. The CDR3 is CASSLEAGGPSVEQYF. In nucleotides, the CDR3 is TGCGCCAGCAGCTTGGAGGCGGGAGGGCCGTCCGTCGAGCAGTACTTC.

The V call is TRBV12-3 or TRBV12-4, the J call TRBJ2-5; 11 bases are a match to TRBD2. The V segment lost 2 bases and the J segment 11 bases; nucleotides outside the gene matches: 10. The length of the CDR3 is 15 residues. CDR3 sequence reads: CASSLLAGGPGEQYF. CDR3 nucleotide sequence: TGTGCCAGCAGTTTATTAGCGGGAGGGCCTGGAGAGCAGTACTTC.

The rearrangement links TRBV5-1 to TRBJ2-7; D is unresolved. CDR1 SGHRS and CDR2 YFSETQ come from the germline V gene. This CDR3 is built from 13 residues. Deletions cut 4 bases from V and 6 bases from J, with 14 bases between. CDR3 residues: CASSLEVSLEQYF. CDR3 DNA: TGCGCCAGCAGCCTTGAAGTATCCCTCGAGCAGTACTTC.

This chain uses TRBV3-1 with TRBJ2-7, with TRBD1 matching 11 bases. This CDR3 is built from 15 residues. Germline V gene sequence: CDR1 LGHDT, CDR2 YNNKEL (reference sequence). Trimming removed 5 bases from V and 4 bases from J; junction bases left unmatched: 7. CDR3 sequence reads: CASSYLDRGPYEQYF. CDR3 bases: TGTGCCAGCAGCTACCTGGACAGGGGGCCTTACGAGCAGTACTTC.

The chain recombines TRBV20-1 with TRBJ2-5; weak D call: TRBD2 (5 bases). With the DNA end fitting TRBJ2-7 better, the J assignment may be wrong. CDR3 length: 11 residues. Looked up from germline, CDR1 is DFQATT and CDR2 is SNEGSKA (reference sequence). CDR3 amino acids: CSARGVDEQYF. CDR3 coding DNA: TGCAGTGCTCGGGGAGTCGACGAGCAGTACTTC.